Presented here are 23 T cell receptor beta chains from one specimen sequenced in a study of cytomegalovirus exposure and HLA in healthy donors. With 60 Vbeta and 13 Jbeta primers, the PCR was carried out. This table comes from immunoSEQ multiplex PCR, and its TCRdb copy is limited to in-frame clones, with some not included. The table lists roughly 68,000 clones, around 74% of them singletons. Material: PBMCs. Receptors were obtained from a male donor in good health and CMV-seropositive.

CDR3 region: CASSVAGGWDTGELFF. The CDR3 bases are TGTGCCAGCAGCGTAGCGGGGGGGTGGGACACCGGGGAGCTGTTTTTT. This rearrangement joins TRBV9 to TRBJ2-2; 8 positions match TRBD2. CDR1 and CDR2 (germline): SGDLS, YYNGEE. This CDR3 has 16 residues. With 0 bases clipped from V and 3 bases from J, the junction kept 4 bases outside the gene matches.

This clone occurred a few times. The chain employs TRBV7-9 and TRBJ1-3; 8 nucleotides line up with TRBD1. The CDR3 is 15 residues long. V gave up 0 bases and J gave up 4 bases; unmatched junction bases: 2. Germline CDR1 is SEHNR and CDR2 is FQNEAQ (reference sequence). CDR3 sequence: CASSLARTGGNTIYF. CDR3 nucleotide sequence: TGTGCCAGCAGCTTAGCACGGACAGGGGGAAACACCATATATTTT.

As DNA, the CDR3 is TGTGCCAGCAGTATTCCGGGACTAGCGGGAGAGCAGTTCTTC. Translating gives CASSIPGLAGEQFF. V and J are TRBV27 and TRBJ2-1, with TRBD2 matching over 13 bases. This CDR3 has 14 residues. Germline V lookup: CDR1 MNHEY, CDR2 SMNVEV (reference sequence). Unmatched junction bases numbered 5, after V lost 5 bases and J lost 10 bases.

The rearrangement uses TRBV7-2 and TRBJ2-7, with D unclear. The CDR3 spans 14 residues. Germline loops: CDR1 SGHTA, CDR2 FQGNSA. V was cut by 0 bases and J by 0 bases, with 6 bases left in between. The CDR3 nucleotides are TGTGCCAGCAGCTTAGCCCCGAGCTCCTACGAGCAGTACTTC. Translation: CASSLAPSSYEQYF.

The chain carries TRBV4-1 and TRBJ1-1, with 7 bases matching TRBD1. Germline-derived CDR1 and CDR2 are MGHRA and YSYEKL. V lost 5 bases, J lost 7 bases, and 7 bases stayed unmatched. The CDR3 spans 13 residues. The CDR3 loop reads CASSLNRGDEAFF. The CDR3 DNA reads TGCGCCAGCAGCTTAAACAGGGGAGATGAAGCTTTCTTT.

This chain connects TRBV7-2 to TRBJ1-5; D possibly corresponds to TRBD1 (5 bases). This CDR3 has 12 residues. V gave up 4 bases and J gave up 7 bases, with 8 bases separating them. Looked up from germline, CDR1 is SGHTA and CDR2 is FQGNSA. In nucleotides, the CDR3 is TGTGCCAGCAGCTCCCGGGGGCAGCCCCAGCATTTT. Protein product: CASSSRGQPQHF.

V gene TRBV5-1 combines with J gene TRBJ1-6; 11 bases are a match to TRBD1. J gave up 3 bases and V 3 bases, and 2 bases lay outside the gene matches. Germline assignment: CDR1 SGHRS and CDR2 YFSETQ. This CDR3 region has 16 residues. CDR3 sequence: CASSWGQGDYNSPLHF. The CDR3 DNA sequence: TGCGCCAGCAGCTGGGGACAGGGGGACTATAATTCACCCCTCCACTTT. Filled out from reference TRBV5-1 and TRBJ1-6, the complete variable domain reads KAGVTQTPRYLIKTRGQQVTLSCSPISGHRSVSWYQQTPGQGLQFLFEYFSETQRNKGNFPGRFSGRQFSNSRSEMNVSTLELGDSALYLCASSWGQGDYNSPLHFGNGTRLTVT.

J is TRBJ1-2 and V is TRBV4-1; 9 bases are shared with TRBD1. This CDR3 is built from 14 residues. V trimming: 5 bases; J trimming: 4 bases; junction bases outside the gene matches: 5. Germline CDR1 and CDR2: MGHRA and YSYEKL. The CDR3, as DNA: TGCGCCAGCAGCATTACAGGGGGCGCCTATGGCTACACCTTC. This encodes CASSITGGAYGYTF.

The J gene is TRBJ1-1, the V gene TRBV7-9, with D maybe TRBD1 (6 bases). The germline V gene encodes CDR1 SEHNR and CDR2 FQNEAQ (reference sequence). Trimming pared 5 bases from V and 1 base from J, leaving 11 bases between. The CDR3 has 14 amino acids. CDR3 nucleotide sequence: TGTGCCAGCAGCGCCGGACAGCCGAACACTGAAGCTTTCTTT. It encodes CASSAGQPNTEAFF.

The rearrangement links TRBV9 to TRBJ2-3, with TRBD2 identical over 8 bases. V dropped 6 bases and J dropped 2; count of bases not matched to a gene: 5. The CDR3 has 14 amino acids. Germline-derived CDR1 and CDR2 are SGDLS and YYNGEE. The CDR3 region has the DNA TGTGCCAGCACCGACGGGGGGGACACAGATACGCAGTATTTT. It specifies CASTDGGDTDTQYF.

V gene TRBV10-3 combines with J gene TRBJ2-2; 9 nucleotides match TRBD1. CDR3 length: 15 amino acids. The V segment lost 3 bases and the J segment 5 bases; nucleotides outside the gene matches: 4. Germline values: CDR1 ENHRY, CDR2 SYGVKD. The CDR3 loop reads CAISDWDRATGELFF. The CDR3 DNA sequence: TGTGCCATCAGTGATTGGGACAGGGCGACCGGGGAGCTGTTTTTT.

The chain recombines TRBV28 with TRBJ2-7; 7 nucleotides line up with TRBD1. V lost 5 bases to trimming and J lost 3 bases; unmatched junction nucleotides: 1. Germline CDR1 reads MDHEN; CDR2 reads SYDVKM. The CDR3 covers 12 residues. CDR3 residues: CASSRQGYEQYF. DNA of the CDR3: TGTGCCAGCAGTCGACAGGGCTACGAGCAGTACTTC.

This sequence joins TRBV5-8 and TRBJ1-1, with TRBD1 matching over 10 bases. The CDR3 contains 15 residues. Germline V CDR1 and CDR2: SGHTS, YDEGEE. V lost 3 bases to trimming and J lost 2 bases; unmatched junction nucleotides: 4. The CDR3 loop reads CASSWTGGRNTEAFF. The CDR3 DNA sequence: TGTGCCAGCAGCTGGACAGGGGGAAGAAACACTGAAGCTTTCTTT.

V usage is TRBV28 and J usage is TRBJ2-4; D is perhaps TRBD1 (5 bases). The V end was cut by 8 bases, the J end by 6 bases, with 17 bases between. The CDR3 totals 14 residues. Germline V gene lookup returns CDR1 MDHEN and CDR2 SYDVKM. DNA for the CDR3: TGTGCCAGCCGGGCCTGGGGCAGCTTAAACATTCAGTACTTC. It translates to CASRAWGSLNIQYF. The full variable domain, completed using reference TRBV28 and TRBJ2-4, is DVKVTQSSRYLVKRTGEKVFLECVQDMDHENMFWYRQDPGLGLRLIYFSYDVKMKEKGDIPEGYSVSREKKERFSLILESASTNQTSMYLCASRAWGSLNIQYFGAGTRLSVL.

CDR3 loop: CASSQEGVVSTDTQYF. The CDR3 DNA reads TGTGCCAGCAGCCAAGAAGGGGTCGTTTCCACCGATACGCAGTATTTT. The chain combines TRBV4-2 with TRBJ2-3; tentative D call: TRBD1 (5 bases). Germline CDR1 is LGHNA and CDR2 is YNFKEQ. Trimming stripped 0 bases from V and 6 bases from J, with 16 bases between. CDR3 length: 16 amino acids.

This chain uses TRBV19 with TRBJ1-2; perhaps TRBD1 as D (5 bases). Germline CDR1 LNHDA, CDR2 SQIVND (reference sequence). This CDR3 spans 13 amino acids. Trimming took off 5 bases at V and 2 bases at J, with 9 bases between the two ends. As DNA, the CDR3 is TGTGCCAGTAGTCGGGACTGGAACTATGGCTACACCTTC. This codes for CASSRDWNYGYTF. The full variable domain, with the rest looked up from reference TRBV19 and TRBJ1-2, is DGGITQSPKYLFRKEGQNVTLSCEQNLNHDAMYWYRQDPGQGLRLIYYSQIVNDFQKGDIAEGYSVSREKKESFPLTVTSAQKNPTAFYLCASSRDWNYGYTFGSGTRLTVV.

This clone has only a few counts. This chain joins TRBV7-2 and TRBJ2-3; D possibly corresponds to TRBD2 (6 bases). With 4 bases removed from V and 2 bases from J, the gap between germline ends came to 16 bases. The germline CDR1 and CDR2 sequences are SGHTA and FQGNSA. CDR3 length: 16 residues. CDR3: CASSYRAGGFTDTQYF. CDR3 DNA: TGTGCCAGCAGCTATAGAGCGGGCGGTTTCACAGATACGCAGTATTTT.

This clone was detected only once. The chain joins TRBV2 to TRBJ2-2; 7 bases map to TRBD2. Germline values: CDR1 SNHLY, CDR2 FYNNEI. CDR3 size: 15 residues. V dropped 5 bases and J dropped 7; count of bases not matched to a gene: 10. This chain's CDR3 is CASSPVGRGSGELFF. Here the CDR3 DNA reads TGTGCCAGCAGTCCGGTTGGGCGGGGGAGCGGGGAGCTGTTTTTT.

The chain is built from TRBV19 and TRBJ1-1, with unresolved D. Germline loops: CDR1 LNHDA, CDR2 SQIVND (reference sequence). V shed 4 bases and J shed 9 bases, with 18 bases lying between them. The CDR3 spans 14 residues. The CDR3, as DNA: TGTGCCAGTAGTAGTCCGAGGGCCCCCCTCCAAGCTTTCTTT. Protein: CASSSPRAPLQAFF.

V gene TRBV7-9 combines with J gene TRBJ1-4; possibly TRBD1 for D (6 bases). Germline CDR1 reads SEHNR; CDR2 reads FQNEAQ (reference sequence). CDR3 size: 14 residues. V lost 1 base and J 8 bases, leaving 11 bases between the germline ends. The CDR3 bases are TGTGCCAGCAGCTTAGGGCAGGGGAGAGAAAAACTGTTTTTT. Translated, it gives CASSLGQGREKLFF.

The rearrangement links TRBV6-5 to TRBJ2-2; D ambiguous. Looked up from germline, CDR1 is MNHEY and CDR2 is SVGAGI. The V end was cut by 6 bases, the J end by 7 bases, with 9 bases between. The CDR3 totals 12 residues. The CDR3 protein is CASRTGVGELFF. The CDR3 DNA sequence: TGTGCCAGCAGGACTGGCGTCGGGGAGCTGTTTTTT.

The chain links TRBV7-2 to TRBJ2-1; D may be TRBD1 (5 bases). Trimming cost V 5 bases and J 3 bases, with 8 bases left between them. The CDR3 consists of 13 residues. From germline, CDR1 is SGHTA and CDR2 FQGNSA. CDR3 protein: CASSPGFYNEQFF. The CDR3 nucleotides are TGTGCCAGCAGCCCAGGGTTCTACAATGAGCAGTTCTTC.

The genes are TRBV29-1 and TRBJ1-3; tentatively, D is TRBD1 (6 bases). The germline V and J ends were trimmed by 7 bases and 1 base, with 11 bases remaining between them. CDR3 length: 13 residues. Germline CDR1 is SQVTM and CDR2 is ANQGSEA. In nucleotides, the CDR3 is TGCAGCGCCACAGGGTTTTCTGGAAACACCATATATTTT. It specifies CSATGFSGNTIYF.